This TCR beta chain is drawn from a study of a mutant IDH1 vaccine in newly diagnosed glioma. The method was immunoSEQ multiplex PCR; TCRdb's version includes in-frame clones alone and lacks a portion of them. Of 65,000 to 70,000 clones listed, about four fifths are singletons. Time point described: baseline, week 1 (first vaccination visit). The treatment: pre-vaccination baseline after standard-of-care therapy. Trimming left V 0 bases short and J 3 bases short, with 8 bases between. CDR1 is MNHEY, CDR2 SVGAGI, per germline. The CDR3 runs 14 residues. Source: peripheral blood mononuclear cells (PBMCs), taken from a glioma patient treated with radiotherapy, temozolomide or both. J is TRBJ1-1 and V is TRBV6-5; D unclear. The source is a woman between 18 and 30 years old with glioma. Some clones in this sample may be carry-over from other donors' samples. The CDR3 bases are TGTGCCAGCAGTTACTCGATTCGGGACACTGAAGCTTTCTTT. Translating it yields CASSYSIRDTEAFF.